The sequence of this TCR beta chain was determined in a study of blood T cell repertoires in COVID-19. The CDR3 contains 15 residues. Per the germline V gene, CDR1 is SGHVS and CDR2 is FQNEAQ. V was trimmed by 6 bases and J by 8 bases, leaving 20 bases between them. Assay used: immunoSEQ multiplex PCR; TCRdb lists only in-frame clones, some missing. The data show roughly 100,000 clones, with more than 70% seen just once and roughly 11% held by the top ten. The sequenced sample consisted of peripheral blood. The source of this sequence is a woman under 40 with acute or convalescent COVID-19. The gene calls are TRBV7-8 and TRBJ2-1, with D perhaps TRBD1 (6 bases). The CDR3: CASRTGLGFSDEQFF. DNA for the CDR3: TGTGCCAGCAGAACAGGGTTGGGGTTCAGCGATGAGCAGTTCTTC. Full variable domain (rest looked up from reference TRBV7-8 and TRBJ2-1): GAGVSQSPRYKVAKRGQDVALRCDPISGHVSLFWYQQALGQGPEFLTYFQNEAQLDKSGLPSDRFFAERPEGSVSTLKIQRTQQEDSAVYLCASRTGLGFSDEQFFGPGTRLTVL.